What follows are 27 T cell receptor beta chains derived from one specimen sequenced in a study of T-cell memory formation after mild COVID-19. TCRdb reanalysed the 5' RACE reads using MiXCR and keeps one entry per CDR3 protein. The sample carries some 120,000 distinct CDR3 sequences, approximately 6.2% recorded once. Specimen: PBMCs or a T cell subset sorted from them (not recorded which). The source is an adult woman who had mild COVID-19 (a few samples of this study predate the infection). Cell type and time point are not known.

This clonotype has a handful of counts. V gene TRBV29-1 combines with J gene TRBJ2-1, with 10 positions matching TRBD2. J was trimmed by 9 bases and V by 2 bases; bases with no gene match: 7. Germline values: CDR1 SQVTM, CDR2 ANQGSEA. The CDR3 is 14 residues long. The CDR3 nucleotides are TGCAGCGTTGAAAGAAGCGGGGGGGCTTTTGAGCAGTTCTTC. Amino acid sequence: CSVERSGGAFEQFF.

This clonotype came up a few times. This sequence joins TRBV18 and TRBJ2-1, with D unclear. The CDR3 is 13 amino acids. Germline CDR1 reads KGHSH; CDR2 reads LQKENI. V lost 2 bases and J lost 5, with 7 bases in between. DNA of the CDR3: TGTGCCAGCTCACCATCTAGGGACAATGAGCAGTTCTTC. Translated: CASSPSRDNEQFF.

The chain recombines TRBV5-6 with TRBJ2-4; perhaps TRBD1 as D (5 bases). The V gene lost 4 bases and the J gene lost 3 bases, with 14 bases spanning the gap. The CDR3 spans 15 residues. Germline CDR1 is SGHDT and CDR2 is YYEEEE. CDR3: CASSRLQGNKNIQYF. The CDR3 region has the DNA TGTGCCAGCAGCCGCCTCCAGGGTAACAAAAACATTCAGTACTTC.

This clonotype was picked up a small number of times. This chain links TRBV20-1 with TRBJ1-1; 7 bases align to TRBD1. The J segment lost 0 bases and the V segment lost 4 bases, leaving 8 bases of the junction unmatched. The CDR3 extends over 15 amino acids. Looked up from germline, CDR1 is DFQATT and CDR2 is SNEGSKA (reference sequence). In DNA form, the CDR3 reads TGCAGTGCTATACAGAGGACAGGAATGAACACTGAAGCTTTCTTT. It encodes CSAIQRTGMNTEAFF.

This clonotype was observed a handful of times. This chain links TRBV7-8 with TRBJ2-2; D is undetermined. Germline V gene sequence: CDR1 SGHVS, CDR2 FQNEAQ. CDR3 length: 14 residues. The ends were cut back, 5 bases at V and 0 bases at J, with 7 bases in the middle. CDR3 DNA: TGTGCCAGCAGCGCAGTCGCGAACACCGGGGAGCTGTTTTTT. This sequence encodes CASSAVANTGELFF. The full variable domain, with the rest looked up from reference TRBV7-8 and TRBJ2-2, is GAGVSQSPRYKVAKRGQDVALRCDPISGHVSLFWYQQALGQGPEFLTYFQNEAQLDKSGLPSDRFFAERPEGSVSTLKIQRTQQEDSAVYLCASSAVANTGELFFGEGSRLTVL.

This clonotype was counted between two and nine times. The chain links TRBV7-2 to TRBJ1-1, with 7 bases lining up with TRBD1. The germline gives CDR1 SGHTA, CDR2 FQGNSA. The junction had 10 bases not matched to a gene; V was cut back by 6 bases and J by 6 bases. This CDR3 has 14 amino acids. CDR3 in amino acids: CASRTRTGYSEAFF. The CDR3, as DNA: TGTGCCAGCAGAACGAGGACAGGTTATTCTGAAGCTTTCTTT.

This clonotype was seen a few times. The rearrangement joins TRBV12-3 or TRBV12-4 to TRBJ2-6, with 7 bases identical to TRBD2. The CDR3 extends over 17 amino acids. V lost 0 bases to trimming and J lost 4 bases; unmatched junction nucleotides: 6. The CDR3 region is CASSLAGLVSGANVLTF. The CDR3 DNA sequence: TGTGCCAGCAGTTTAGCTGGACTAGTCTCAGGGGCCAACGTCCTGACTTTC.

Many counts were recorded for this clonotype. The chain combines TRBV5-1 with TRBJ2-1; 8 bases map to TRBD2. Germline V gives CDR1 SGHRS, CDR2 YFSETQ. This CDR3 spans 15 amino acids. Losses at the gene ends were 3 bases for V and 10 bases for J; bases not matched to a gene: 12. The CDR3 is CASSSRVRGGGEQFF. The CDR3 bases are TGCGCCAGCAGCTCTCGCGTTCGGGGGGGCGGGGAGCAGTTCTTC.

The V call is TRBV10-2, the J call TRBJ2-1; D unresolved. The CDR3 consists of 13 residues. CDR1 WSHSY and CDR2 SAAADI come from the germline V gene. The V gene lost 5 bases and the J gene lost 4 bases, with 9 bases spanning the gap. The DNA for the CDR3 is TGCGCCAGCAGTTTCACCCTATACAATGAGCAGTTCTTC. It encodes CASSFTLYNEQFF.

This rearrangement joins TRBV7-2 to TRBJ1-1, with TRBD1 as a possible D gene (6 bases). CDR3 length: 13 residues. Trimming took off 5 bases at V and 9 bases at J, with 16 bases between the two ends. Germline V gives CDR1 SGHTA, CDR2 FQGNSA. This chain's CDR3 is CASSLQRGAQAFF. The CDR3 region has the DNA TGTGCCAGCAGCCTTCAGAGGGGGGCCCAAGCTTTCTTT.

This clonotype has at least ten counts. This sequence joins TRBV11-2 and TRBJ2-2, with D hard to call. CDR3 length equals 12 residues. The V and J ends lost 6 bases and 6 bases respectively, with 8 bases between them. The germline V gene has CDR1 SGHAT and CDR2 FQNNGV. CDR3 coding DNA: TGTGCCAGCAGAACTTTGTCCGGGGAGCTGTTTTTT. Translation gives CASRTLSGELFF.

This clonotype showed up many times. V gene TRBV5-1 combines with J gene TRBJ2-3; the D gene is possibly TRBD2 (5 bases). The CDR3 has 15 residues. Germline CDR1 reads SGHRS; CDR2 reads YFSETQ. The V end lost 4 bases, the J end lost 4 bases, and 16 bases lay between the germline ends. This CDR3 reads CASSAGLAASDTQYF. CDR3 DNA: TGCGCCAGCAGCGCCGGACTGGCTGCCTCAGATACGCAGTATTTT.

In nucleotides, the CDR3 is TGTGCCACCAGCAGAGGGGCGCGGGGGGGCCTAGGGGAGCAGTTCTTC. Translated: CATSRGARGGLGEQFF. The genes are TRBV15 and TRBJ2-1, with 9 positions matching TRBD2. The ends lost 1 base at V and 10 bases at J; junction bases unmatched: 11. Germline values: CDR1 LNHNV, CDR2 YYDKDF (reference sequence). The CDR3 extends over 16 amino acids.

This clonotype has only a few counts. The chain carries TRBV7-2 and TRBJ2-1; TRBD2 matches at 8 bases. Germline V gives CDR1 SGHTA, CDR2 FQGNSA. The trim removed 1 base at V and 7 bases at J, leaving 6 bases unmatched. This CDR3 is built from 15 residues. CDR3 protein: CASSLGGSGGNEQFF. Written as DNA, the CDR3 is TGTGCCAGCAGCTTAGGGGGTTCGGGAGGGAATGAGCAGTTCTTC. Full variable domain (missing parts from reference TRBV7-2 and TRBJ2-1): GAGVSQSPSNKVTEKGKDVELRCDPISGHTALYWYRQSLGQGLEFLIYFQGNSAPDKSGLPSDRFSAERTGGSVSTLTIQRTQQEDSAVYLCASSLGGSGGNEQFFGPGTRLTVL.

This sequence joins TRBV4-2 and TRBJ2-7; maybe TRBD1 (6 bases). The CDR3 is made up of 15 amino acids. With 1 base removed from V and 6 bases from J, the gap between germline ends came to 16 bases. Germline CDR1 and CDR2: LGHNA and YNFKEQ. CDR3 loop: CASSQGETGSGEQYF. As DNA, the CDR3 is TGTGCCAGCAGCCAAGGTGAGACAGGAAGCGGCGAGCAGTACTTC.

A few counts support this clonotype. The rearrangement uses TRBV6-2 or TRBV6-3 and TRBJ2-3; D remains unclear. Germline values: CDR1 MNHEY, CDR2 SVGEGT. The CDR3 runs 14 residues. The germline V and J ends were trimmed by 3 bases and 6 bases, with 13 bases remaining between them. The CDR3 nucleotides read TGTGCCAGCAGTTATACGCTGCCGCTGGATACGCAGTATTTT. Protein product: CASSYTLPLDTQYF.

A few counts support this clonotype. CDR3 nucleotide sequence: TGTGCCACCAAGAGACAGGGCCCCTACGAGCAGTACTTC. Encoded protein: CATKRQGPYEQYF. V gene TRBV6-5 combines with J gene TRBJ2-7; TRBD1 agrees at 7 bases. Trimming cost V 10 bases and J 2 bases; bases outside gene matches: 8. CDR1 is MNHEY, CDR2 SVGAGI, per germline. This CDR3 contains 13 residues.

The rearrangement uses TRBV12-3 or TRBV12-4 and TRBJ2-1; D perhaps matches TRBD1 (5 bases). The length of the CDR3 is 16 residues. V shed 7 bases and J shed 4 bases, with 20 bases lying between them. The CDR3 coding sequence is TGTGCCAGCACCTCACTCGCGGCCCCAGGGTACAATGAGCAGTTCTTC. It is translated as CASTSLAAPGYNEQFF.

The chain is built from TRBV2 and TRBJ1-2; D is uncertain. Between the trimmed V and J ends, which lost 6 bases and 7 bases, there was a span of 12 bases. The CDR3 loop spans 12 amino acids. Germline V CDR1 and CDR2: SNHLY, FYNNEI. CDR3: CASREQIGGYTF. The DNA for the CDR3 is TGTGCCAGCAGGGAGCAGATCGGTGGCTACACCTTC.

A few counts support this clonotype. This CDR3 reads CASSTGQGFVGANVLTF. CDR3 DNA: TGTGCCAGCAGCACCGGACAGGGGTTTGTTGGGGCCAACGTCCTGACTTTC. The chain employs TRBV7-6 and TRBJ2-6, with 9 bases that match TRBD1. Germline lookup yields CDR1 SGHVS and CDR2 FNYEAQ. V was pared by 5 bases and J by 3 bases, with 8 bases of the junction left unmatched. This CDR3 is built from 17 residues.

This clonotype was seen ten or more times. V usage is TRBV15 and J usage is TRBJ2-1; 8 bases align to TRBD2. V lost 3 bases to trimming and J lost 6 bases; unmatched junction nucleotides: 7. There are 15 residues in the CDR3. CDR1 and CDR2 from the germline V gene are LNHNV and YYDKDF (reference sequence). The CDR3 coding sequence is TGTGCCACCAGCAGGGGAGGCGGGGGGACCAATGAGCAGTTCTTC. This encodes CATSRGGGGTNEQFF.

The rearrangement uses TRBV12-3 or TRBV12-4 and TRBJ2-1, with 9 bases lining up with TRBD2. J was trimmed by 5 bases and V by 1 base; bases with no gene match: 6. This CDR3 comprises 16 residues. The CDR3 nucleotides read TGTGCCAGCAGTTTAGGTGGGCTAGCGGGGCACAATGAGCAGTTCTTC. The encoded protein is CASSLGGLAGHNEQFF.

In this sample, this clonotype turned up a few times. The rearrangement joins TRBV7-2 to TRBJ2-7; 9 bases align to TRBD2. The ends lost 2 bases at V and 1 base at J; junction bases unmatched: 9. Per germline, CDR1 SGHTA and CDR2 FQGNSA. The CDR3 is made up of 17 amino acids. CDR3 in DNA: TGTGCCAGCAGCTTATTTTTGCAGAGCGGGAGGTCCTACGAGCAGTACTTC. Protein: CASSLFLQSGRSYEQYF. The whole variable domain, remainder taken from reference TRBV7-2 and TRBJ2-7, is GAGVSQSPSNKVTEKGKDVELRCDPISGHTALYWYRQSLGQGLEFLIYFQGNSAPDKSGLPSDRFSAERTGGSVSTLTIQRTQQEDSAVYLCASSLFLQSGRSYEQYFGPGTRLTVT.

This clonotype was picked up many times. The chain uses TRBV6-2 or TRBV6-3 and TRBJ2-3; D is perhaps TRBD1 (6 bases). CDR1 and CDR2 from the germline V gene are MNHEY and SVGEGT. The CDR3 spans 14 residues. V dropped 8 bases and J dropped 2 bases, with 14 bases sitting between them. The CDR3 protein is CASSGQLITDTQYF. CDR3 DNA sequence: TGTGCCAGCTCCGGACAGCTAATCACAGATACGCAGTATTTT.

This clonotype occurred many times. The rearrangement links TRBV25-1 to TRBJ2-7, with a weak D call TRBD2 (7 bases). The CDR3 is 16 residues long. Trimming left V 7 bases short and J 0 bases short, with 19 bases between. Germline assignment: CDR1 MGHDK and CDR2 SYGVNS. CDR3 in DNA: TGTGCCAGCAATGGCCCAGAGGGGGGGTACTCCTACGAGCAGTACTTC. This translates into CASNGPEGGYSYEQYF.

This clonotype was picked up many times. The rearrangement joins TRBV12-3 or TRBV12-4 to TRBJ1-1; D uncertain. The CDR3 sequence is 14 residues long. The ends were cut back, 7 bases at V and 0 bases at J, with 12 bases in the middle. CDR3 amino acids: CASNFGRLNTEAFF. In nucleotides, the CDR3 is TGTGCCAGCAATTTTGGACGGTTGAACACTGAAGCTTTCTTT.

This clonotype was detected ten times or more. J is TRBJ1-1 and V is TRBV20-1; 7 nucleotides line up with TRBD1. Germline CDR1 DFQATT, CDR2 SNEGSKA (reference sequence). CDR3 length: 13 amino acids. V gave up 1 base and J gave up 4 bases; unmatched junction bases: 3. The CDR3 protein is CSARGQGGTEAFF. The CDR3 DNA reads TGCAGTGCTAGAGGCCAGGGGGGCACTGAAGCTTTCTTT.